This T cell receptor beta chain was identified in a study of Ad26.COV2.S vaccination and SARS-CoV-2 variants. Across the whole study: The vaccine Ad26.COV2.S was put into the muscle once, or twice with 56 days between.

Notes on this clone: Its matching antigen is unknown.

Findings and limits, study-wide: Spike-specific CD8+ and CD4+ T cell responses reportedly showed substantial breadth after vaccination.

The treatment denotes: around 19 received Ad26.COV2.S at low or high dose, single or two shots; roughly five received placebo; per-sample allocation not given. At day 63 after the first vaccine or placebo injection, samples were drawn. TCRdb keeps only in-frame clones here, not all; method: immunoSEQ multiplex PCR. The sample carries hundreds of thousands of clones, approximately 89% recorded once. Germline V lookup: CDR1 LGHDT, CDR2 YNNKEL (reference sequence). V was clipped by 1 base and J by 7 bases, with 8 bases between them. The length of the CDR3 is 13 residues. The starting material was peripheral blood, obtained in a trial of Ad26.COV2.S vaccine versus placebo. This chain uses TRBV3-1 (or the pseudogene TRBV3-2) with TRBJ2-1, with D possibly matching TRBD2 (6 bases). This clonotype was obtained from a person aged 18-60 years who received the Ad26.COV2.S COVID-19 vaccine or a placebo. In nucleotides, the CDR3 is TGTGCCAGCAGCCAAGCAGGAGGGAATGAGCAGTTCTTC. This sequence encodes CASSQAGGNEQFF.